Sequencing of this TCR beta chain was carried out in a study of OX40 agonist ivuxolimab in advanced cancers. About the research overall: The study treated patients with ivuxolimab, an agonistic anti-OX40 (CD134) antibody.

Data came from immunoSEQ multiplex PCR; TCRdb stores just in-frame clones and leaves some out. The sample holds 50,000 to 70,000 clones; 85% are singletons and the top ten take 2.5% to 3.5%. Peripheral blood came from all dose cohorts at three timepoints. V dropped 10 bases and J dropped 1 base, with 10 bases sitting between them. The CDR3 contains 13 residues. Germline lookup yields CDR1 MDHEN and CDR2 SYDVKM. This specimen was CD4+ or CD8+ T cells sorted from blood, taken in a trial of the OX40 agonist ivuxolimab. The TCR sequence derives from an adult with an advanced solid tumor such as melanoma, head and neck, liver or kidney cancer. This chain joins TRBV28 and TRBJ2-2; D possibly corresponds to TRBD1 (6 bases). CDR3 in amino acids: CATTDRNTGELFF. CDR3 DNA: TGTGCCACTACGGACAGGAACACCGGGGAGCTGTTTTTT. Complete variable domain (other parts from reference TRBV28 and TRBJ2-2): DVKVTQSSRYLVKRTGEKVFLECVQDMDHENMFWYRQDPGLGLRLIYFSYDVKMKEKGDIPEGYSVSREKKERFSLILESASTNQTSMYLCATTDRNTGELFFGEGSRLTVL.